A single sample is the source of the 29 T cell receptor beta chains below, sequenced in a study of blood T cell repertoires in COVID-19. Generated by immunoSEQ multiplex PCR, the TCRdb table keeps only in-frame clones and is missing some. The sample yields 300,000 to 400,000 clones, around 87% seen once. The specimen sequenced was peripheral blood. These receptors originate from a woman between 45 and 65 years old who had recovered from COVID-19.

The chain links TRBV7-2 to TRBJ2-1; 12 nucleotides line up with TRBD2. The CDR3 length is 17 residues. V lost 2 bases and J lost 2; bases outside the gene matches: 4. Germline V gene data show CDR1 as SGHTA and CDR2 as FQGNSA. The chain's CDR3 is CASSLTSGRRAYNEQFF. The CDR3 DNA reads TGTGCCAGCAGCTTAACTAGCGGGAGGCGCGCCTACAATGAGCAGTTCTTC.

The rearrangement uses TRBV9 and TRBJ2-2; D is perhaps TRBD1 (6 bases). Per germline, CDR1 SGDLS and CDR2 YYNGEE. Trimming shortened V by 4 bases and J by 2 bases, and 12 bases separated the two germline ends. The CDR3 is 15 amino acids. This chain's CDR3 is CASSKQGINTGELFF. In DNA form, the CDR3 reads TGTGCCAGCAGCAAGCAGGGGATAAACACCGGGGAGCTGTTTTTT.

The chain carries TRBV30 and TRBJ1-1; tentatively, D is TRBD1 (6 bases). V lost 1 base and J 5 bases, leaving 8 bases between the germline ends. The CDR3 runs 12 residues. Germline assignment: CDR1 GTSNPN and CDR2 SVGIG (reference sequence). The CDR3 region has the DNA TGTGCCTGGAGTGCTACAGGGACTGAAGCTTTCTTT. This translates into CAWSATGTEAFF.

The CDR3 sequence is CASTRDGRENTEAFF. The CDR3 DNA reads as TGTGCCAGCACCAGAGACGGGAGAGAGAACACTGAAGCTTTCTTT. This rearrangement joins TRBV9 to TRBJ1-1; D remains ambiguous. V lost 6 bases to trimming and J lost 1 base, with 16 bases between them. The CDR3 length is 15 residues. Germline-derived CDR1 and CDR2 are SGDLS and YYNGEE.

CDR3 residues: CASSGERDQPQHF. The CDR3, as DNA: TGTGCCAGCAGCGGGGAACGGGATCAGCCCCAGCATTTT. The chain combines TRBV2 with TRBJ1-5; D is undetermined. The CDR3 spans 13 residues. The germline gives CDR1 SNHLY, CDR2 FYNNEI. Trimming took 6 bases from V and 5 from J, leaving 11 bases between them.

This clone was picked up a small number of times. J is TRBJ1-5 and V is TRBV7-9; D gene unclear. The CDR3 spans 15 residues. Germline CDR1 and CDR2: SEHNR and FQNEAQ (reference sequence). Trimming stripped 4 bases from V and 0 bases from J, with 10 bases between. The CDR3 here is CASSSAGNSNQPQHF. The CDR3 nucleotides are TGTGCCAGCAGCTCAGCGGGCAATAGCAATCAGCCCCAGCATTTT.

The J gene is TRBJ2-2, the V gene TRBV25-1, with 8 bases aligning to TRBD1. Trimming at V came to 4 bases and at J to 3 bases, leaving 7 bases not matched to a gene. This CDR3 has 16 amino acids. Per germline, CDR1 MGHDK and CDR2 SYGVNS. CDR3 sequence: CASSASDRADTGELFF. CDR3 nucleotides: TGTGCCAGCAGTGCATCGGACAGGGCCGACACCGGGGAGCTGTTTTTT.

V is TRBV28 and J is TRBJ2-1; tentatively, D is TRBD1 (6 bases). The V gene's germline CDR1 is MDHEN and CDR2 SYDVKM. This CDR3 comprises 14 residues. Trimming pared 6 bases from V and 5 bases from J, leaving 14 bases between. CDR3 sequence (DNA): TGTGCCAGCAGCGAACAGGGATATCACAATGAGCAGTTCTTC. Translation: CASSEQGYHNEQFF.

The chain couples TRBV29-1 to TRBJ2-2; D perhaps matches TRBD2 (6 bases). The CDR3 has 14 residues. Trimming removed 3 bases at V and 1 base at J, with 9 bases between. Looked up from germline, CDR1 is SQVTM and CDR2 is ANQGSEA. The CDR3 here is CSVDSGQNTGELFF. CDR3 DNA: TGCAGCGTTGATAGCGGCCAGAACACCGGGGAGCTGTTTTTT.

The J gene is TRBJ1-2, the V gene TRBV19; TRBD1 is a possible D gene (5 bases). CDR1 is LNHDA and CDR2 is SQIVND in the germline V gene (reference sequence). The ends were cut back, 6 bases at V and 8 bases at J, with 16 bases in the middle. This CDR3 spans 13 amino acids. CDR3 sequence (DNA): TGTGCCAGTAGACTTGGAGCAGGGCACGGCTACACCTTC. Residues: CASRLGAGHGYTF.

The V gene is TRBV2, the J gene TRBJ1-1; D is undetermined. The germline gives CDR1 SNHLY, CDR2 FYNNEI. V was pared by 3 bases and J by 1 base, with 9 bases between. The CDR3 contains 14 residues. The CDR3 bases are TGTGCCAGCAGTGATTTCGGTGGGAACACTGAAGCTTTCTTT. Residues: CASSDFGGNTEAFF.

The J gene is TRBJ2-2, the V gene TRBV3-1 (or the pseudogene TRBV3-2); 11 nucleotides align to TRBD2. V dropped 3 bases and J dropped 6; count of bases not matched to a gene: 6. The CDR3 has 16 amino acids. Germline V CDR1 and CDR2: LGHDT, YNNKEL (reference sequence). CDR3 DNA sequence: TGTGCCAGCAGCCACCATAGCGGGGGGGCCCCCGGGGAGCTGTTTTTT. Its translation is CASSHHSGGAPGELFF.

V and J are TRBV7-2 and TRBJ1-1, with D hard to call. V shed 5 bases and J shed 4 bases, with 14 bases lying between them. This CDR3 comprises 14 residues. CDR1 SGHTA and CDR2 FQGNSA come from the germline V gene. CDR3 nucleotides: TGTGCCAGCAGCCAGTTCCGAGGTGGCACTGAAGCTTTCTTT. This translates into CASSQFRGGTEAFF. The variable domain in full, completed from reference TRBV7-2 and TRBJ1-1, reads GAGVSQSPSNKVTEKGKDVELRCDPISGHTALYWYRQSLGQGLEFLIYFQGNSAPDKSGLPSDRFSAERTGGSVSTLTIQRTQQEDSAVYLCASSQFRGGTEAFFGQGTRLTVV.

This CDR3 is CASSQERHNEQFF. In nucleotides, the CDR3 is TGTGCCAGCAGCCAAGAGAGGCACAATGAGCAGTTCTTC. This sequence joins TRBV3-1 (or the pseudogene TRBV3-2) and TRBJ2-1; D is unresolved. The V gene lost 0 bases and the J gene lost 5 bases, with 5 bases spanning the gap. Germline CDR1 LGHDT, CDR2 YNNKEL (reference sequence). CDR3 length: 13 amino acids.

This chain uses TRBV30 with TRBJ2-7; 9 bases agree with TRBD1. The CDR3 is 12 residues long. Germline V lookup: CDR1 GTSNPN, CDR2 SVGIG (reference sequence). Losses at the gene ends were 6 bases for V and 5 bases for J; bases not matched to a gene: 5. CDR3 region: CACRQGGHEQYF. CDR3 coding DNA: TGTGCCTGCAGACAGGGGGGCCACGAGCAGTACTTC.

The CDR3 nucleotides read TGTGCCAGCAGTTCGCTAAAGAGGGTTAGGGAAAAACTGTTTTTT. Its protein product is CASSSLKRVREKLFF. The rearrangement uses TRBV28 and TRBJ1-4; D is unresolved. V was trimmed by 4 bases and J by 8 bases, leaving 17 bases between them. Per the germline V gene, CDR1 is MDHEN and CDR2 is SYDVKM. CDR3 length: 15 residues.

The genes are TRBV11-2 and TRBJ2-1, with 8 bases identical to TRBD2. The CDR3 is 18 amino acids. Germline CDR1 is SGHAT and CDR2 is FQNNGV. V lost 2 bases, J lost 3 bases, and 12 bases stayed unmatched. CDR3 in DNA: TGTGCCAGCAGCTTAAGACCCACCGGGGGGGCCAGCTACAATGAGCAGTTCTTC. Its protein is CASSLRPTGGASYNEQFF.

The CDR3 nucleotides read TGCAGCGTGGGTCTAACAGAGAACACCGGGGAGCTGTTTTTT. Translated: CSVGLTENTGELFF. V and J are TRBV29-1 and TRBJ2-2; D is uncertain. The CDR3 spans 14 residues. Germline lookup yields CDR1 SQVTM and CDR2 ANQGSEA. V was pared by 6 bases and J by 1 base, with 12 bases between.

The chain combines TRBV6-5 with TRBJ1-1, with D tentatively TRBD1 (5 bases). The CDR3 consists of 15 residues. The germline gives CDR1 MNHEY, CDR2 SVGAGI. V dropped 2 bases and J dropped 5 bases, with 15 bases sitting between them. CDR3 nucleotides: TGTGCCAGCAGTTACAGGAGGGTTGGGGCGACTGAAGCTTTCTTT. Translating it yields CASSYRRVGATEAFF.

The chain recombines TRBV28 with TRBJ2-5, with 7 bases matching TRBD1. The CDR3 loop spans 15 amino acids. J lost 1 base, V lost 5 bases, and 7 bases had no gene match. Germline V lookup: CDR1 MDHEN, CDR2 SYDVKM. The CDR3 here is CASSPGGFRQETQYF. CDR3 DNA: TGTGCCAGCAGTCCAGGGGGTTTTCGCCAAGAGACCCAGTACTTC.

The rearrangement joins TRBV7-9 to TRBJ2-3, with a weak D call TRBD1 (5 bases). The CDR3 runs to 16 residues. Trimming removed 5 bases from V and 2 bases from J, with 17 bases in between. From germline, CDR1 is SEHNR and CDR2 FQNEAQ (reference sequence). As DNA, the CDR3 is TGTGCCAGCAGCCTTCAGGCGTTAGGGGTCACAGATACGCAGTATTTT. This sequence encodes CASSLQALGVTDTQYF.

CDR3 residues: CASSQNRDSPLHF. Here the CDR3 DNA reads TGTGCCAGCAGTCAGAACAGGGACTCACCCCTCCACTTT. The V call is TRBV7-9, the J call TRBJ1-6; TRBD1 might be the D (6 bases). V was shortened by 6 bases and J by 10 bases, with 13 bases between the two germline ends. CDR3 length: 13 amino acids. CDR1 is SEHNR and CDR2 is FQNEAQ in the germline V gene (reference sequence).

V gene TRBV19 combines with J gene TRBJ1-1; D is unclear. Germline V gene lookup returns CDR1 LNHDA and CDR2 SQIVND (reference sequence). This CDR3 has 14 residues. V gave up 5 bases and J gave up 2 bases, with 12 bases separating them. In DNA form, the CDR3 reads TGTGCCAGTAGTTACAGCTTAATTAACACTGAAGCTTTCTTT. As protein: CASSYSLINTEAFF.

The chain combines TRBV10-1 with TRBJ2-2; no firm D call. The germline CDR1 and CDR2 sequences are WNHNN and SYGVQD (reference sequence). Between the trimmed V and J ends, which lost 3 bases and 0 bases, there was a span of 8 bases. This CDR3 region has 15 residues. The CDR3 DNA is TGCGCCAGCAGTGAATCGAGGTCGAACACCGGGGAGCTGTTTTTT. Translated, it gives CASSESRSNTGELFF.

The DNA for the CDR3 is TGTGCCAGCAGCGTAAGAGGGACAGGCGATGAGCAGTTCTTC. Translation: CASSVRGTGDEQFF. The rearrangement uses TRBV9 and TRBJ2-1, with 8 bases fitting TRBD1. Trimming removed 1 base from V and 8 bases from J; junction bases left unmatched: 5. The CDR3 is 14 amino acids. Per the germline V gene, CDR1 is SGDLS and CDR2 is YYNGEE.

Only one count was recorded for this clone. The V and J genes are TRBV6-2 or TRBV6-3 and TRBJ2-7; D perhaps matches TRBD1 (6 bases). Looked up from germline, CDR1 is MNHEY and CDR2 is SVGEGT. The V gene lost 5 bases and the J gene lost 2 bases, with 13 bases spanning the gap. This CDR3 has 14 amino acids. The CDR3 is CASSNDRRTYEQYF. In nucleotides, the CDR3 is TGTGCCAGCAGTAATGACAGGAGAACCTACGAGCAGTACTTC.

V and J are TRBV29-1 and TRBJ1-2; D ambiguous. Germline V gene sequence: CDR1 SQVTM, CDR2 ANQGSEA. The V end was cut by 6 bases, the J end by 1 base, with 6 bases between. The CDR3 has 11 residues. CDR3 loop: CSVQLNYGYTF. The CDR3 DNA is TGCAGCGTGCAACTTAACTATGGCTACACCTTC.

This chain links TRBV5-6 with TRBJ1-1; 7 bases line up with TRBD1. The CDR3 loop spans 17 amino acids. In germline, CDR1 is SGHDT, CDR2 YYEEEE. V lost 5 bases and J lost 0; bases outside the gene matches: 13. Here the CDR3 reads CASSVFGTVLVNTEAFF. DNA for the CDR3: TGTGCCAGCAGTGTTTTCGGGACAGTGCTAGTGAACACTGAAGCTTTCTTT.

The chain joins TRBV29-1 to TRBJ1-1; 7 bases line up with TRBD1. V shed 2 bases, J shed 7 bases, and the junction held 7 bases outside the gene matches. Per the germline V gene, CDR1 is SQVTM and CDR2 is ANQGSEA. The CDR3 spans 13 residues. This chain's CDR3 is CSVETGQRIEAFF. The DNA of the CDR3 is TGCAGCGTTGAAACGGGACAGAGAATTGAAGCTTTCTTT.